This T cell receptor beta chain was documented in a study of long-term antiretroviral therapy in people with HIV. Researchers secured at least one pre-ART and at least two post-ART PBMC samples from each donor. They ran version v3.0 of the immunoSEQ assay at survey level. The assay was immunoSEQ multiplex PCR, and TCRdb's table has in-frame clones only and misses some. This sample yields about 26,000 clones, of which roughly nine tenths are seen a single time; under 5% belongs to the top ten. This CDR3 is built from 14 residues. Trimming took 0 bases from V and 3 from J, leaving 5 bases between them. The V gene's germline CDR1 is MNHEY and CDR2 SVGAGI. Study results and limitations: An increase in diversity followed ART, yet levels stayed below transplant donor controls. Clones expanded before ART dominated the repertoire at all time points. Documentation of ART adherence, viral resistance or therapy changes was absent.

Details on this clone: The antigen is undetermined.

The receptor was derived from a man between 40 and 49 years old with HIV. Sequencing was performed on unsorted PBMCs, taken 2.7 years after starting antiretroviral therapy. The V and J genes are TRBV6-5 and TRBJ2-2; D ambiguous. CDR3: CASSYSHDTGELFF. In nucleotides, the CDR3 is TGTGCCAGCAGTTACTCTCATGACACCGGGGAGCTGTTTTTT.